This T cell receptor (beta chain) emerged from a study of blood T cell repertoires in COVID-19. In the source study's methods: From reference gene primer amplification, estimates of nucleated cell counts were derived. Generated by immunoSEQ multiplex PCR, the TCRdb table keeps only in-frame clones and is missing some. That table gives V, J and clone size, and the DNA gave D and trimming. The sample lists roughly 100,000 clones; roughly 90% were seen once. V dropped 1 base and J dropped 11 bases, with 12 bases sitting between them. The CDR3 spans 12 residues. Germline V gene lookup returns CDR1 SGHTS and CDR2 YDEGEE.

The rearrangement uses TRBV5-8 and TRBJ1-1; no clear D gene. Material: peripheral blood. This clonotype was sampled from a woman between 45 and 60 years old with COVID-19, enrolled during active disease. The CDR3 bases are TGTGCCAGCAGCTTGTTGCGTCCAGGTGCTTTCTTT. It translates to CASSLLRPGAFF.